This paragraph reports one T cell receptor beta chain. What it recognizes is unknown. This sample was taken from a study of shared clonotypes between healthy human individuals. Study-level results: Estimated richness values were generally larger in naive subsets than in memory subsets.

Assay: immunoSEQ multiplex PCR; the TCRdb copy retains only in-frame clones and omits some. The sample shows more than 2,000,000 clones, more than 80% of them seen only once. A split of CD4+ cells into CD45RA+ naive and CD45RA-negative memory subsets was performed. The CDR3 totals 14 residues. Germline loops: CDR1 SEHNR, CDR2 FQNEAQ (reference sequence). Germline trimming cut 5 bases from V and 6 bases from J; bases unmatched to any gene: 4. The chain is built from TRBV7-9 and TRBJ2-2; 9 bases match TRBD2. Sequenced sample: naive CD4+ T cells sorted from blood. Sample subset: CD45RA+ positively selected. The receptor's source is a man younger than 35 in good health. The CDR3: CASSGGREAGELFF. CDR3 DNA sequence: TGTGCCAGCAGCGGCGGGAGGGAAGCCGGGGAGCTGTTTTTT. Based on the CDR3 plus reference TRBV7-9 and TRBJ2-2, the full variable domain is DTGVSQNPRHKITKRGQNVTFRCDPISEHNRLYWYRQTLGQGPEFLTYFQNEAQLEKSRLLSDRFSAERPKGSFSTLEIQRTEQGDSAMYLCASSGGREAGELFFGEGSRLTVL.